The TCR beta chain described here comes from a study of regulatory T cells in long-lasting Graves disease. The time point denotes: newly diagnosed GD, antithyroid drugs for less than 3 months. From RNA extracted from PBMCs, the TCR library was made. Assembly of TCR beta libraries relied on iRepertoire HTBI primers together with Arm-PCR of CDR3 regions. TCRdb called the multiplex PCR reads again in MiXCR, with one record for every CDR3 protein. This table has more than 300,000 distinct CDR3 sequences, around 15% appearing once. CDR3 size: 15 residues. The J segment lost 5 bases and the V segment lost 1 base, leaving 5 bases of the junction unmatched. Germline CDR1 SQVTM, CDR2 ANQGSEA. General study points: Those with persistent disease had in common more public clonotypes (about 3,000) than new patients (about 970).

About this clonotype itself: The antigen is undetermined.

The same data also contributed to another study, on T cells in Graves' hyperthyroidism and ophthalmopathy. As reported in that work: The hyperthyroidism patients had all been newly diagnosed, and their disease duration was under 2 months. Their ages ranged from 18 to 65 years. First-round RT-PCR of the TCR CDR3 relied on the HTBI primer set. Ophthalmopathy got predicted by the model a median about 6.7 months before its onset.

The clonotype comes from a young woman with Graves disease. The chain links TRBV29-1 to TRBJ2-5; 12 bases agree with TRBD2. Source: peripheral blood mononuclear cells (PBMCs), taken at new diagnosis, from a patient treated with antithyroid drugs. CDR3 in amino acids: CSVEGLAGGWETQYF. For the CDR3, the DNA is TGCAGCGTTGAAGGGCTAGCGGGAGGGTGGGAGACCCAGTACTTC.